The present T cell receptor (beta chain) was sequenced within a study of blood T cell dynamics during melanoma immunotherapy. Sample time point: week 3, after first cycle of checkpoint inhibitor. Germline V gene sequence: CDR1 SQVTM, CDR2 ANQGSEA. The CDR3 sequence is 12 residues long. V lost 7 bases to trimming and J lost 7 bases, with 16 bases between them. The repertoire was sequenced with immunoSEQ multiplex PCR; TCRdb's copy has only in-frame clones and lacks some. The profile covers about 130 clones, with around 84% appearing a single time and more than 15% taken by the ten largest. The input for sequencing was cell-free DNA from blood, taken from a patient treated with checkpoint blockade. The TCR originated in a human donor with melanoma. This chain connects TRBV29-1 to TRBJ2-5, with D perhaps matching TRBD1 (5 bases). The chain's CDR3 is CSAARGERTQYF. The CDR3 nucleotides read TGCAGCGCGGCAAGGGGTGAGCGGACCCAGTACTTC.